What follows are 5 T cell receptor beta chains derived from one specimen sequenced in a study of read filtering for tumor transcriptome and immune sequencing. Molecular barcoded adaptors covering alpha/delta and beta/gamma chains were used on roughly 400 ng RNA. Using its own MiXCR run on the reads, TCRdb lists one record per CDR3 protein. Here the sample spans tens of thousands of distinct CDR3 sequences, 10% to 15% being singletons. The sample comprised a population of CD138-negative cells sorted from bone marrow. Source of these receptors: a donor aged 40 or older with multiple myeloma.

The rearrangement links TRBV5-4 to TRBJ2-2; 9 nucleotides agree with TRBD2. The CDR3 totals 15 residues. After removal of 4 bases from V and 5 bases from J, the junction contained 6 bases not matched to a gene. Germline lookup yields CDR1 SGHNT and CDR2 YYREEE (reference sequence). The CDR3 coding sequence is TGTGCCAGCAGCGGTAGCGGGAGAGGTACCGGGGAGCTGTTTTTT. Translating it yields CASSGSGRGTGELFF.

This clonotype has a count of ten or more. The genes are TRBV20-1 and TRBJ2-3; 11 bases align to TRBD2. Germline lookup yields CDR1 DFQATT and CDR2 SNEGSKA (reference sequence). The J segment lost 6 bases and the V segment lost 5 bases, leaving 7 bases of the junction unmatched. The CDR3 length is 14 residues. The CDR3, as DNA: TGCAGTGCTCTGACTAGCGGGGAGAGGGATACGCAGTATTTT. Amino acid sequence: CSALTSGERDTQYF.

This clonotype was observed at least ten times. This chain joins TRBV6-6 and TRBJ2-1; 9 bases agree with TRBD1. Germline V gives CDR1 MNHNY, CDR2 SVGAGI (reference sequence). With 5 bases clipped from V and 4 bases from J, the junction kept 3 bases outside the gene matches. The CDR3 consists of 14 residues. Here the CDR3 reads CASSGGTGYNEQFF. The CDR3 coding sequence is TGTGCCAGCAGTGGAGGGACAGGGTACAATGAGCAGTTCTTC.

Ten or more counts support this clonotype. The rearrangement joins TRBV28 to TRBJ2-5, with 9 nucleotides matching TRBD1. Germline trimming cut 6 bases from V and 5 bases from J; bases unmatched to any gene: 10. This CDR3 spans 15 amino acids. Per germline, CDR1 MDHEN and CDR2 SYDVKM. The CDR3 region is CASRLPRDRAETQYF. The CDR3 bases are TGTGCCAGCAGACTACCCCGGGACAGGGCTGAGACCCAGTACTTC.

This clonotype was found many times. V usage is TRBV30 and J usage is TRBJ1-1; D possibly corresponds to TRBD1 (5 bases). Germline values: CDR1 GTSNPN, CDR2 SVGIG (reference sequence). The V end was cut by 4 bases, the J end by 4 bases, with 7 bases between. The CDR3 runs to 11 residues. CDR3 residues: CAWIRATEAFF. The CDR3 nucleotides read TGTGCCTGGATCAGGGCCACTGAAGCTTTCTTT.